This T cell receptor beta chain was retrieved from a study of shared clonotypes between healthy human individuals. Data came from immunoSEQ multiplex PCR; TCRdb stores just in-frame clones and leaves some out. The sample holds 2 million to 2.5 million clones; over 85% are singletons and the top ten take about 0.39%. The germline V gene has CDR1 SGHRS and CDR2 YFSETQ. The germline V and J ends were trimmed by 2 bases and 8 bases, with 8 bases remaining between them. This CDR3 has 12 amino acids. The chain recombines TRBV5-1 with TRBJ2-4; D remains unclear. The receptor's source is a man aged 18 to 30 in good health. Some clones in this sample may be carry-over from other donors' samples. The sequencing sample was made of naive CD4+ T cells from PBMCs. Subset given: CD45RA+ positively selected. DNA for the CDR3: TGCGCCAGCAGCTTCAATTCGGACATTCAGTACTTC. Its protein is CASSFNSDIQYF.